The rows below give T cell receptor beta chains drawn from one sample of a study of T cell changes during pregnancy in multiple sclerosis. TCRdb's table, derived via immunoSEQ multiplex PCR, lists solely in-frame clones and lacks some. The table has around 65,000 clones, more than 75% seen once. The material sequenced was peripheral blood, taken in the first trimester of pregnancy. Receptor source: a female donor in good health, enrolled as a control in a pregnancy study. The CDR3 runs from the conserved cysteine through the conserved F or W. The order of the fields is clone size, D gene, V gene, J gene, CDR3 protein, CDR3 DNA. A D gene is named only where the DNA matches it firmly. For some rows the clone size is stated as once, few or many, or as a class when expanded; others skip it.

abundance: -; d_gene: -; v_gene: TRBV4-3; j_gene: TRBJ2-6; CDR3aa: CASSQAHRQIGANVLTF; CDR3nt: TGCGCCAGCAGCCAAGCGCACAGGCAAATAGGGGCCAACGTCCTGACTTTC
abundance: -; d_gene: TRBD2; v_gene: TRBV28; j_gene: TRBJ2-7; CDR3aa: CASPPALAGVHEQYF; CDR3nt: TGTGCCAGCCCCCCGGCACTAGCGGGAGTTCACGAGCAGTACTTC
abundance: -; d_gene: -; v_gene: TRBV5-6; j_gene: TRBJ2-2; CDR3aa: CASSLLPDFNTGELFF; CDR3nt: TGTGCCAGCAGCTTGTTGCCGGACTTCAACACCGGGGAGCTGTTTTTT
abundance: -; d_gene: TRBD1; v_gene: TRBV11-2; j_gene: TRBJ1-1; CDR3aa: CASSPQGRGRVNTEAFF; CDR3nt: TGTGCCAGCAGCCCCCAAGGCAGGGGGCGGGTGAACACTGAAGCTTTCTTT
abundance: -; d_gene: TRBD1; v_gene: TRBV7-2; j_gene: TRBJ2-3; CDR3aa: CASSLGTGYTDTQYF; CDR3nt: TGTGCCAGCAGCTTAGGGACAGGTTACACAGATACGCAGTATTTT
abundance: -; d_gene: TRBD1; v_gene: TRBV6-5; j_gene: TRBJ1-5; CDR3aa: CASSYSFPAGGQPQHF; CDR3nt: TGTGCCAGCAGTTACTCGTTCCCAGCAGGGGGTCAGCCCCAGCATTTT
abundance: once; d_gene: -; v_gene: TRBV7-9; j_gene: TRBJ1-2; CDR3aa: CASSFSASPYGYTF; CDR3nt: TGTGCCAGCAGCTTTTCTGCCAGTCCATATGGCTACACCTTC
abundance: once; d_gene: -; v_gene: TRBV5-4; j_gene: TRBJ1-2; CDR3aa: CASSFGTEGSYGYTF; CDR3nt: TGTGCCAGCAGTTTCGGGACGGAGGGTTCCTATGGCTACACCTTC
abundance: -; d_gene: -; v_gene: TRBV5-1; j_gene: TRBJ2-5; CDR3aa: CASSLGSAGPIQETQYF; CDR3nt: TGCGCCAGCAGCTTGGGGTCGGCAGGGCCCATCCAAGAGACCCAGTACTTC
abundance: once; d_gene: -; v_gene: TRBV29-1; j_gene: TRBJ1-2; CDR3aa: CSVLQEPPYYGYTF; CDR3nt: TGCAGCGTTCTACAGGAACCCCCATACTATGGCTACACCTTC
abundance: -; d_gene: -; v_gene: TRBV28; j_gene: TRBJ1-2; CDR3aa: CATREGANYGYTF; CDR3nt: TGTGCCACTCGCGAGGGAGCTAACTATGGCTACACCTTC
abundance: -; d_gene: -; v_gene: TRBV5-1; j_gene: TRBJ1-5; CDR3aa: CASSEEGNQPQHF; CDR3nt: TGCGCCAGCAGCGAGGAGGGCAATCAGCCCCAGCATTTT
abundance: -; d_gene: TRBD1; v_gene: TRBV6-5; j_gene: TRBJ2-2; CDR3aa: CASTDRATGELFF; CDR3nt: TGTGCCAGCACCGACAGGGCCACCGGGGAGCTGTTTTTT
abundance: -; d_gene: TRBD1; v_gene: TRBV7-3; j_gene: TRBJ1-1; CDR3aa: CASSPTGIPEAFF; CDR3nt: TGTGCCAGCAGCCCGACAGGGATCCCTGAAGCTTTCTTT
abundance: -; d_gene: -; v_gene: TRBV15; j_gene: TRBJ2-7; CDR3aa: CATSRDWTEQYF; CDR3nt: TGTGCCACCAGCAGAGATTGGACAGAGCAGTACTTC
abundance: -; d_gene: TRBD2; v_gene: TRBV7-2; j_gene: TRBJ2-5; CDR3aa: CASSPGLAGGWETQYF; CDR3nt: TGTGCCAGCAGCCCCGGACTAGCGGGAGGGTGGGAGACCCAGTACTTC
abundance: -; d_gene: -; v_gene: TRBV6-1; j_gene: TRBJ1-5; CDR3aa: CASINWGQPQHF; CDR3nt: TGTGCCAGCATCAATTGGGGCCAGCCCCAGCATTTT
abundance: -; d_gene: TRBD1; v_gene: TRBV5-4; j_gene: TRBJ1-1; CDR3aa: CASSSRTGPTEAFF; CDR3nt: TGTGCCAGCAGCTCAAGGACAGGGCCCACTGAAGCTTTCTTT
abundance: -; d_gene: -; v_gene: TRBV2; j_gene: TRBJ1-2; CDR3aa: CARRTPRTYGYTF; CDR3nt: TGTGCCAGAAGGACTCCCAGGACCTATGGCTACACCTTC
abundance: -; d_gene: TRBD1; v_gene: TRBV19; j_gene: TRBJ2-7; CDR3aa: CASSIGQGRDEQYF; CDR3nt: TGTGCCAGTAGTATCGGACAGGGCAGGGACGAGCAGTACTTC
abundance: -; d_gene: -; v_gene: TRBV6-5; j_gene: TRBJ1-1; CDR3aa: CASSPEQTGMKAFF; CDR3nt: TGTGCCAGCAGCCCCGAACAAACAGGGATGAAAGCTTTCTTT
abundance: -; d_gene: TRBD1; v_gene: TRBV4-1; j_gene: TRBJ1-1; CDR3aa: CASSQEGTGNTEAFF; CDR3nt: TGCGCCAGCAGCCAAGAGGGGACAGGGAACACTGAAGCTTTCTTT
abundance: -; d_gene: -; v_gene: TRBV15; j_gene: TRBJ1-1; CDR3aa: CATSARRNTEAFF; CDR3nt: TGTGCCACCAGCGCGAGAAGGAACACTGAAGCTTTCTTT
abundance: -; d_gene: -; v_gene: TRBV11-2; j_gene: TRBJ2-1; CDR3aa: CASSASPSSYNEQFF; CDR3nt: TGTGCCAGCAGCGCCTCTCCGAGCTCCTACAATGAGCAGTTCTTC
abundance: -; d_gene: -; v_gene: TRBV15; j_gene: TRBJ1-1; CDR3aa: CATSRGAPGQGLTEAFF; CDR3nt: TGTGCCACCAGCAGAGGGGCCCCGGGCCAGGGACTTACTGAAGCTTTCTTT
abundance: medium-sized; d_gene: -; v_gene: TRBV14; j_gene: TRBJ2-7; CDR3aa: CASSRLGTGTPYF; CDR3nt: TGTGCCAGCAGCCGCCTCGGAACAGGAACTCCTTACTTC
abundance: few; d_gene: -; v_gene: TRBV6-5; j_gene: TRBJ1-1; CDR3aa: CASSYRSGYEAFF; CDR3nt: TGTGCCAGCAGTTACCGTTCAGGGTATGAAGCTTTCTTT
abundance: -; d_gene: TRBD2; v_gene: TRBV7-3; j_gene: TRBJ2-1; CDR3aa: CASSSGGAGGNEQFF; CDR3nt: TGTGCCAGCAGCTCGGGGGGCGCGGGAGGAAATGAGCAGTTCTTC
abundance: once; d_gene: -; v_gene: TRBV9; j_gene: TRBJ1-2; CDR3aa: CASSGRQARDGYTF; CDR3nt: TGTGCCAGCAGCGGCAGACAGGCTCGGGATGGCTACACCTTC
abundance: -; d_gene: TRBD1; v_gene: TRBV5-1; j_gene: TRBJ1-2; CDR3aa: CASSSGTGNGYTF; CDR3nt: TGCGCCAGCAGCTCCGGGACAGGGAATGGCTACACCTTC
abundance: -; d_gene: TRBD1; v_gene: TRBV19; j_gene: TRBJ1-4; CDR3aa: CASSTGQGDSNEKLFF; CDR3nt: TGTGCCAGTAGTACCGGGCAGGGGGATAGTAATGAAAAACTGTTTTTT
abundance: few; d_gene: -; v_gene: TRBV5-1; j_gene: TRBJ1-2; CDR3aa: CASSYSPTETHNYGYTF; CDR3nt: TGCGCCAGCAGCTATAGCCCGACAGAGACTCATAACTATGGCTACACCTTC
abundance: once; d_gene: -; v_gene: TRBV15; j_gene: TRBJ1-1; CDR3aa: CATSRSWNTEAFF; CDR3nt: TGTGCCACCAGCAGGAGCTGGAACACTGAAGCTTTCTTT
abundance: few; d_gene: -; v_gene: TRBV19; j_gene: TRBJ1-1; CDR3aa: CASSIAENTEAFF; CDR3nt: TGTGCCAGTAGTATAGCAGAGAACACTGAAGCTTTCTTT
abundance: -; d_gene: -; v_gene: TRBV7-2; j_gene: TRBJ1-2; CDR3aa: CASSLDGTPAFPYGYTF; CDR3nt: TGTGCCAGCAGCCTTGACGGGACACCCGCTTTTCCCTATGGCTACACCTTC
abundance: once; d_gene: -; v_gene: TRBV28; j_gene: TRBJ1-1; CDR3aa: CASSLTNREGAFF; CDR3nt: TGTGCCAGCAGCCTGACCAACAGGGAAGGGGCTTTCTTT
abundance: -; d_gene: TRBD1; v_gene: TRBV10-3; j_gene: TRBJ1-1; CDR3aa: CAISEGTGFSEAFF; CDR3nt: TGTGCCATCAGTGAAGGGACAGGGTTTAGTGAAGCTTTCTTT
abundance: -; d_gene: TRBD2; v_gene: TRBV28; j_gene: TRBJ2-7; CDR3aa: CASSLSGTRYYEQYF; CDR3nt: TGTGCCAGCAGTTTATCCGGGACTAGGTACTACGAGCAGTACTTC
abundance: -; d_gene: -; v_gene: TRBV30; j_gene: TRBJ2-3; CDR3aa: CAWSVSDTQYF; CDR3nt: TGTGCCTGGAGTGTATCTGATACGCAGTATTTT
abundance: -; d_gene: TRBD1; v_gene: TRBV9; j_gene: TRBJ1-2; CDR3aa: CASSVSTGDGYTF; CDR3nt: TGTGCCAGCAGCGTCTCAACAGGGGATGGCTACACCTTC
abundance: -; d_gene: TRBD1; v_gene: TRBV25-1; j_gene: TRBJ2-7; CDR3aa: CASSERAGGTLSYEQYF; CDR3nt: TGTGCCAGCAGTGAACGTGCAGGGGGTACCCTCTCCTACGAGCAGTACTTC
abundance: -; d_gene: TRBD1; v_gene: TRBV27; j_gene: TRBJ2-7; CDR3aa: CASASPGTGVIRQYF; CDR3nt: TGTGCCAGCGCCTCTCCCGGGACAGGGGTAATTCGGCAGTACTTC
abundance: -; d_gene: TRBD1; v_gene: TRBV19; j_gene: TRBJ2-5; CDR3aa: CASSRRQGNGETQYF; CDR3nt: TGTGCCAGTAGTAGACGACAGGGGAATGGAGAGACCCAGTACTTC
abundance: -; d_gene: -; v_gene: TRBV29-1; j_gene: TRBJ1-1; CDR3aa: CSVVSGKTEAFF; CDR3nt: TGCAGCGTTGTATCGGGGAAAACTGAAGCTTTCTTT
abundance: -; d_gene: -; v_gene: TRBV9; j_gene: TRBJ1-2; CDR3aa: CASSAAGDYGYTF; CDR3nt: TGTGCCAGCAGCGCGGCAGGGGACTATGGCTACACCTTC
abundance: -; d_gene: -; v_gene: TRBV19; j_gene: TRBJ1-2; CDR3aa: CASSITGGDYGYTF; CDR3nt: TGTGCCAGTAGTATCACAGGAGGGGACTATGGCTACACCTTC
abundance: -; d_gene: TRBD1; v_gene: TRBV18; j_gene: TRBJ2-7; CDR3aa: CASSPGTGKEKGLEQYF; CDR3nt: TGTGCCAGCTCACCCGGGACAGGCAAGGAGAAGGGCCTCGAGCAGTACTTC
abundance: -; d_gene: -; v_gene: TRBV29-1; j_gene: TRBJ1-1; CDR3aa: CSVEPGVGNTEAFF; CDR3nt: TGCAGCGTTGAACCCGGGGTCGGGAACACTGAAGCTTTCTTT
abundance: -; d_gene: -; v_gene: TRBV30; j_gene: TRBJ1-2; CDR3aa: CAWSSQGPGYTF; CDR3nt: TGTGCCTGGAGCTCACAGGGACCAGGCTACACCTTC
abundance: -; d_gene: TRBD2; v_gene: TRBV5-1; j_gene: TRBJ2-7; CDR3aa: CASSFGTTIYEQYF; CDR3nt: TGCGCCAGCAGCTTCGGGACTACTATCTACGAGCAGTACTTC